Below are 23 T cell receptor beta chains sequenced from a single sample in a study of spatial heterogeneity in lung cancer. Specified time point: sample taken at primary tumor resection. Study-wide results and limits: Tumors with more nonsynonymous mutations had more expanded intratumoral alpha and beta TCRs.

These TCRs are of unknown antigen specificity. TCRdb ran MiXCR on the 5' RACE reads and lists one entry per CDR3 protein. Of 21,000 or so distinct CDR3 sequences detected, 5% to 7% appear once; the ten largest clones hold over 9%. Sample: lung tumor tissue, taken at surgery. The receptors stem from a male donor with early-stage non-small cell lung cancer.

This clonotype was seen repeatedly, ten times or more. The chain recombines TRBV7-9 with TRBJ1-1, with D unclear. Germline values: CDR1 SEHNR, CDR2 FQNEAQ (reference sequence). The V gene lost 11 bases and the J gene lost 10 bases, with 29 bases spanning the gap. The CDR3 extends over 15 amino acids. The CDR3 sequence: CASVPAGFQPHTAFF. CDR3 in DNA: TGTGCCTCTGTCCCCGCGGGGTTTCAGCCTCACACAGCTTTCTTT.

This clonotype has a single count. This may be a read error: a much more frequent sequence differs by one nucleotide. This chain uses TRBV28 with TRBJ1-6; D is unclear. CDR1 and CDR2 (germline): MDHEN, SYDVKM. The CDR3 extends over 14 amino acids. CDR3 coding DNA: TGTGCCGGCAGTTTCGGCGGGCGCCTTTGGGTTCCCCACTTT. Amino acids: CAGSFGGRLWVPHF.

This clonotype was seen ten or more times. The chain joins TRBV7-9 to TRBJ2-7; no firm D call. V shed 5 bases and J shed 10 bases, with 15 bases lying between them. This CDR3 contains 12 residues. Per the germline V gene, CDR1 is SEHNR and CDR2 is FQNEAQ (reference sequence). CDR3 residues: CASSRQPPHQYF. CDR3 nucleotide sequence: TGTGCCAGCAGCAGGCAACCGCCACATCAGTACTTC.

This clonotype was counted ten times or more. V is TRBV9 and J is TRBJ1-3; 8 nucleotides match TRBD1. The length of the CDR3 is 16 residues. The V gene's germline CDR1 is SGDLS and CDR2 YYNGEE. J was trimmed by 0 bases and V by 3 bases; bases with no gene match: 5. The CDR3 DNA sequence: TGTGCCAGCAGCGCGGGACAGGCGTCCTCTGGAAACACCATATATTTT. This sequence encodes CASSAGQASSGNTIYF.

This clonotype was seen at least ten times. The chain's CDR3 is CASITSDGARPNEQFF. The DNA for the CDR3 is TGTGCCAGTATCACCTCCGACGGGGCAAGGCCCAATGAGCAGTTCTTC. V usage is TRBV19 and J usage is TRBJ2-1; D tentatively reads TRBD1 or TRBD2 (5 bases each). CDR1 is LNHDA, CDR2 SQIVND, per germline (reference sequence). The CDR3 has 16 amino acids. V was pared by 7 bases and J by 6 bases, with 22 bases between.

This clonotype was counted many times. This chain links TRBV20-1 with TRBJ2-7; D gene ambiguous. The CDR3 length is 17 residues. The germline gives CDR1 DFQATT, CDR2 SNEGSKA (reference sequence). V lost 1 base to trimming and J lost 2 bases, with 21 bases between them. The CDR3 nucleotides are TGCAGTGCTAGAGCCTCAGAGCCAGGCAGTTTAGCCTACGAGCAGTACTTC. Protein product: CSARASEPGSLAYEQYF.

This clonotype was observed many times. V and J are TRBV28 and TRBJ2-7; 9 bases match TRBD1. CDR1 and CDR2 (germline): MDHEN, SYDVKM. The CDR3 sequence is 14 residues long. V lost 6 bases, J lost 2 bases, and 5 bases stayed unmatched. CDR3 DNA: TGTGCCAGCAGGAGGGACAGGGTGACCTACGAGCAGTACTTC. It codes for CASRRDRVTYEQYF.

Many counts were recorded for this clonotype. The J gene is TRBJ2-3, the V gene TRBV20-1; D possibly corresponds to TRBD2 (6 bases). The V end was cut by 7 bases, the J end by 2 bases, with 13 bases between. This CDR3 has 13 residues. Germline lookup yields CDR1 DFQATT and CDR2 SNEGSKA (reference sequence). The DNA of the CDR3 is TGCAGTGAGTGGGGCGGGGCCACAGATACGCAGTATTTT. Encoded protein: CSEWGGATDTQYF.

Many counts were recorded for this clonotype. The CDR3 loop is CSARDWGQARLETQYF. In nucleotides, the CDR3 is TGCAGTGCTAGAGATTGGGGACAGGCCCGCTTGGAGACCCAGTACTTC. V usage is TRBV20-1 and J usage is TRBJ2-5, with TRBD1 identical over 8 bases. Germline CDR1 reads DFQATT; CDR2 reads SNEGSKA (reference sequence). This CDR3 region has 16 residues. J gave up 5 bases and V 0 bases, and 11 bases lay outside the gene matches.

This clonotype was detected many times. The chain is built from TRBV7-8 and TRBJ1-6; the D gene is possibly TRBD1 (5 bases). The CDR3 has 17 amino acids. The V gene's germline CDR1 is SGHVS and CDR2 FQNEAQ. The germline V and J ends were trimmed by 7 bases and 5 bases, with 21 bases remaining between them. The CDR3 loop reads CASTPSRGGVNNSPLHF. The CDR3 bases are TGTGCCAGCACCCCCTCCCGCGGAGGGGTCAATAATTCACCCCTCCACTTT.

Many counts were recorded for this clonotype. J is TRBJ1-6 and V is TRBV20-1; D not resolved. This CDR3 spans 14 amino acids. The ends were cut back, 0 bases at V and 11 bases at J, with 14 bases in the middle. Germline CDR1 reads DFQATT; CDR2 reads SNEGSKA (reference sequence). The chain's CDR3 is CSARDQGGPAPLHF. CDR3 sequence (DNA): TGCAGTGCTAGAGATCAAGGCGGGCCTGCACCCCTCCACTTT.

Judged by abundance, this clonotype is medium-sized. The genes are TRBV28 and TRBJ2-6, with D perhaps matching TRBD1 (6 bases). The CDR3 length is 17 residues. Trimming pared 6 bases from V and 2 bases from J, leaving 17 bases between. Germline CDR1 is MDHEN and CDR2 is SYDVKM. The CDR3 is CASSTHAKGAGANVLTF. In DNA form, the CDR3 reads TGTGCCAGCAGCACCCATGCAAAGGGGGCTGGGGCCAACGTCCTGACTTTC.

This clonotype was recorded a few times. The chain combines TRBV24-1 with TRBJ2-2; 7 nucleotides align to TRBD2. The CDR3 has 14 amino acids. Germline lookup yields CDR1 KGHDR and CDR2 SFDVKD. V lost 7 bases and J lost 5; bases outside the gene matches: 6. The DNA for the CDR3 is TGTGCCACCAGAGGACTAGAAGGTACCGGGGAGCTGTTTTTT. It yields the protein CATRGLEGTGELFF.

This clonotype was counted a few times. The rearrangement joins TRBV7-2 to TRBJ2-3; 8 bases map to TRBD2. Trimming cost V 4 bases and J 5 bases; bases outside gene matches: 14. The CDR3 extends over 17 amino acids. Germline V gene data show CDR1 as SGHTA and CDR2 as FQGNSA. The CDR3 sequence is CASSSPRVAGLRDTQYF. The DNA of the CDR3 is TGTGCCAGCAGCTCCCCTCGGGTAGCGGGACTCAGAGATACGCAGTATTTT.

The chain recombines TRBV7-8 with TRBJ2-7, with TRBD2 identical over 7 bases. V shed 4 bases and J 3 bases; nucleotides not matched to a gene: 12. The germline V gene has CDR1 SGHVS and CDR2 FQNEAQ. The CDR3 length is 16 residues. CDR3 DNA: TGTGCCAGCAGCTGGGGGGGACGGACCTTGTACTACGAGCAGTACTTC. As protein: CASSWGGRTLYYEQYF.

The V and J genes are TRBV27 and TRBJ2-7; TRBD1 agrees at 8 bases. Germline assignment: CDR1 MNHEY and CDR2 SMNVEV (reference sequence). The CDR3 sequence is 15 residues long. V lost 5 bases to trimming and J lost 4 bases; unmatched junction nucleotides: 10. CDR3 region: CASSASWTGKYEQYF. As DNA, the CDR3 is TGTGCCAGCAGTGCCTCCTGGACAGGGAAATACGAGCAGTACTTC.

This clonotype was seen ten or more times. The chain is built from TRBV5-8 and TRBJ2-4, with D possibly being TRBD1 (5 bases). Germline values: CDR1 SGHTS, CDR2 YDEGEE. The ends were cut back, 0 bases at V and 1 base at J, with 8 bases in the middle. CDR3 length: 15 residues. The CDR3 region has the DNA TGTGCCAGCAGCTTGGGCAGGGTGGCCAAAAACATTCAGTACTTC. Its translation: CASSLGRVAKNIQYF.

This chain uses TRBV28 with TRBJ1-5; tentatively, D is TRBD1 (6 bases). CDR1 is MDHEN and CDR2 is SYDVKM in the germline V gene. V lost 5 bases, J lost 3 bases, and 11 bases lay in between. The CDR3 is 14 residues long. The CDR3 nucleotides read TGTGCCAGCAGTCTCGACAGGTCCAATCAGCCCCAGCATTTT. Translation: CASSLDRSNQPQHF.

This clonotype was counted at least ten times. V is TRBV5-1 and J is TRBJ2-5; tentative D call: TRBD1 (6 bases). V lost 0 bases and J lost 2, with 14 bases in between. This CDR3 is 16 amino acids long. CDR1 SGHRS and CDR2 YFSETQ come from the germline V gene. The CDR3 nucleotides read TGCGCCAGCAGCTTGGACAGGGCTTGGTGGCAAGAGACCCAGTACTTC. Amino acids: CASSLDRAWWQETQYF.

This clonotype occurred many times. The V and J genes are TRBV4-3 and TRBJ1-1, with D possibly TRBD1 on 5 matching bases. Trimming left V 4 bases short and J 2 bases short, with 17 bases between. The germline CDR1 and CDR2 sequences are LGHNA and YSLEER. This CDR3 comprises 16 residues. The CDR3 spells CASSRGADGLNTEAFF. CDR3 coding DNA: TGCGCCAGCAGCCGAGGGGCTGACGGATTAAACACTGAAGCTTTCTTT.

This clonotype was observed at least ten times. In DNA form, the CDR3 reads TGTGCCAGCAGTTTAAGGGGGGCTGGGGCCAACGTCCTGACTTTC. Translating gives CASSLRGAGANVLTF. The chain employs TRBV27 and TRBJ2-6; D tentatively fits TRBD1 or TRBD2 (6 bases each). V was cut by 2 bases and J by 2 bases, with 7 bases left in between. Per germline, CDR1 MNHEY and CDR2 SMNVEV (reference sequence). The CDR3 runs to 15 residues.

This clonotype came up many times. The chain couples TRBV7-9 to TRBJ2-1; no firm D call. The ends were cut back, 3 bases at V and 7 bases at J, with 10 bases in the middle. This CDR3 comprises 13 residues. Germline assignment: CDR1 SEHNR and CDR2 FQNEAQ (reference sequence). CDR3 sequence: CASSFPTGNEQFF. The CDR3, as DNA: TGTGCCAGCAGCTTCCCTACCGGGAATGAGCAGTTCTTC.

The CDR3 loop reads CASSLDWGAKNIQYF. CDR3 sequence (DNA): TGCGCCAGCAGTCTCGATTGGGGAGCCAAAAACATTCAGTACTTC. This chain joins TRBV5-1 and TRBJ2-4; D gene ambiguous. Germline CDR1 is SGHRS and CDR2 is YFSETQ. V lost 5 bases and J lost 0, with 12 bases in between. CDR3 length equals 15 residues.